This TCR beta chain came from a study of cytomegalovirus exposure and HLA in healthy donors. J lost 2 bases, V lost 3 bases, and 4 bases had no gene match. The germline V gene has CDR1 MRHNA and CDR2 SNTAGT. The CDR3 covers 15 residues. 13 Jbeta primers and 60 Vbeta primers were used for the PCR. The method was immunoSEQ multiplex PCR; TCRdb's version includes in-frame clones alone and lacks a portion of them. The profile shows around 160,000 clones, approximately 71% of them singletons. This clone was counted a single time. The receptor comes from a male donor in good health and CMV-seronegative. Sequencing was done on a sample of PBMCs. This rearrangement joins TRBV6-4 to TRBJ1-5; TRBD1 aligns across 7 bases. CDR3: CASSEGTEGNQPQHF. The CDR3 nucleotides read TGTGCCAGCAGTGAAGGGACAGAAGGCAATCAGCCCCAGCATTTT.